The entry below gives a single TCR beta chain sequence along with its context. The antigen remains unidentified. This sample is drawn from a study of blood T cells in healthy people across ages. Overall study results and limits: Relative to aged donors, long-lived donors carried more naive CD4+ cells and displayed higher diversity. Naive T cell percentage showed a strong correlation with the diversity of TCR beta.

V trimming: 4 bases; J trimming: 4 bases; junction bases outside the gene matches: 9. Germline CDR1 and CDR2: SNHLY and FYNNEI. The CDR3 covers 16 residues. A second PCR, run for about 7 to 11 cycles, used a sample-barcoded 5' primer plus a J-beta primer mix. TCRdb fed the 5' RACE reads into MiXCR, producing one record per CDR3 protein. The sample yields about 810,000 distinct CDR3 sequences, about 36% seen once. This TCR derives from a man aged 18 to 30 in good health. The sequencing input was blood. The J gene is TRBJ2-5, the V gene TRBV2, with TRBD2 matching over 10 bases. As DNA, the CDR3 is TGTGCCAGCAGTGGAGCTAGCGGGAGCGGTGGAGAGACCCAGTACTTC. Protein: CASSGASGSGGETQYF. Supplemented by reference TRBV2 and TRBJ2-5, the full variable domain reads EPEVTQTPSHQVTQMGQEVILRCVPISNHLYFYWYRQILGQKVEFLVSFYNNEISEKSEIFDDQFSVERPDGSNFTLKIRSTKLEDSAMYFCASSGASGSGGETQYFGPGTRLLVL.